This TCR beta chain was recorded in a study of shared clonotypes between healthy human individuals. Donors, without exception, were Caucasian adults residing in Nashville, Tennessee. The protocol was immunoSEQ multiplex PCR, while the TCRdb copy is restricted to in-frame clones and leaves out a portion. The sample lists fewer than 550,000 clones; roughly 85% were seen once. Material: PBMCs. The sequence was obtained from a woman aged 40-49 years in good health. Some clones in this sample may be carry-over from other donors' samples.

The CDR3 bases are TGTGCCAGCAGCTTGTACAGGGGGCGGACTGAAGCTTTCTTT. Translated, it gives CASSLYRGRTEAFF. The J gene is TRBJ1-1, the V gene TRBV7-2, with 9 bases identical to TRBD1. Trimming took 3 bases from V and 5 from J; bases not matched to a gene: 4. The germline gives CDR1 SGHTA, CDR2 FQGNSA. This CDR3 has 14 residues.